This is a list of T cell receptor beta chains from one sample in a study of blood T cell repertoires in COVID-19. Sequencing was performed with immunoSEQ multiplex PCR; in TCRdb, only in-frame clones are kept and a portion is missing. The sample has approximately 460,000 clones, 89% seen once. Sequencing was done on a sample of peripheral blood. The receptors derive from a man aged 18 to 30 with COVID-19, enrolled during active disease. The CDR3 runs from the conserved cysteine through the conserved F or W.

J gene	V gene	CDR3 protein
TRBJ2-5	TRBV7-2	CASSVEETQYF
TRBJ2-1	TRBV7-2	CASSLGGTRYNEQFF
TRBJ2-6	TRBV7-9	CASSYSRSGANVLTF
TRBJ1-1	TRBV12-3/TRBV12-4	CASSRNGGTEAFF
TRBJ2-2	TRBV4-1	CASNAGDVGELFF
TRBJ1-4	TRBV19	CASRPRHATNEKLFF
TRBJ2-2	TRBV5-1	CASSVTSGSTGELFF
TRBJ1-1	TRBV19	CASSIGGLEAFF
TRBJ2-3	TRBV10-3	CAIRPGQGSGGDTQYF
TRBJ2-5	TRBV5-4	CASSSLTGETQYF
TRBJ2-1	TRBV24-1	CATRDTGSYNEQFF
TRBJ2-1	TRBV7-8	CASSPAWAGGLNEQFF
TRBJ2-3	TRBV7-3	CASSLSLAGTDTQYF
TRBJ2-6	TRBV5-4	CASSLLFRSGANVLTF
TRBJ2-1	TRBV3-1/TRBV3-2	CASSRTSGYNEQFF
TRBJ1-2	TRBV19	CASSISGNYGYTF
TRBJ1-2	TRBV2	CASSSNTGFYGYTF
TRBJ2-5	TRBV3-1/TRBV3-2	CASSQMSVGAETQYF
TRBJ2-7	TRBV5-6	CASSLAPGQEAYEQYF
TRBJ1-6	TRBV13	CASRRDYNSPLHF
TRBJ2-7	TRBV7-3	CASSPGAGSYEQYF
TRBJ2-5	TRBV28	CASSPQGARRPTQYF
TRBJ2-1	TRBV7-9	CASSPDRELAGNEQFF